The 9 T cell receptor beta chains presented below share a single source sample, sequenced in a study of PD-L1 blockade in urothelial cancer. The assay was immunoSEQ multiplex PCR, and TCRdb's table has in-frame clones only and misses some. The sample lists some 90,000 clones, 70% to 90% occurring once. Sample time point: pretreatment peripheral blood. The sequencing here drew on PBMCs, taken around atezolizumab (anti-PD-L1) treatment. All receptors come from an elderly woman with urothelial cancer.

V and J are TRBV28 and TRBJ1-2; D perhaps matches TRBD1 (6 bases). With 5 bases removed from V and 2 bases from J, the gap between germline ends came to 6 bases. Germline lookup yields CDR1 MDHEN and CDR2 SYDVKM. The CDR3 totals 12 residues. The CDR3 sequence: CASSTGNYGYTF. Here the CDR3 DNA reads TGTGCCAGCAGTACAGGGAACTATGGCTACACCTTC.

V is TRBV7-2 and J is TRBJ2-7; 8 positions agree with TRBD2. Per the germline V gene, CDR1 is SGHTA and CDR2 is FQGNSA. This CDR3 comprises 15 residues. V lost 4 bases to trimming and J lost 3 bases; unmatched junction nucleotides: 8. The CDR3, as DNA: TGTGCCAGCAGCTCAAACCCAGCGGGGGTCTACGAGCAGTACTTC. It codes for CASSSNPAGVYEQYF. Combining the CDR3 with reference TRBV7-2 and TRBJ2-7 gives the whole variable domain GAGVSQSPSNKVTEKGKDVELRCDPISGHTALYWYRQSLGQGLEFLIYFQGNSAPDKSGLPSDRFSAERTGGSVSTLTIQRTQQEDSAVYLCASSSNPAGVYEQYFGPGTRLTVT.

The rearrangement uses TRBV14 and TRBJ2-7; D might be TRBD1 (6 bases). The germline gives CDR1 SGHDN, CDR2 FVKESK. V gave up 1 base and J gave up 3 bases, with 16 bases separating them. The CDR3 is 16 amino acids. The CDR3 DNA sequence: TGTGCCAGCAGCCAAGCACAGGGAGCGAGAGGCTACGAGCAGTACTTC. Protein sequence: CASSQAQGARGYEQYF. Full variable domain (missing parts from reference TRBV14 and TRBJ2-7): EAGVTQFPSHSVIEKGQTVTLRCDPISGHDNLYWYRRVMGKEIKFLLHFVKESKQDESGMPNNRFLAERTGGTYSTLKVQPAELEDSGVYFCASSQAQGARGYEQYFGPGTRLTVT.

This chain joins TRBV19 and TRBJ2-1, with 10 nucleotides matching TRBD2. V was clipped by 1 base and J by 2 bases; unmatched bases: 2. The CDR3 is 16 residues long. CDR1 is LNHDA and CDR2 is SQIVND in the germline V gene (reference sequence). The CDR3 DNA sequence: TGTGCCAGTAGTATAGGAAGCGGGAGGGCCTACAATGAGCAGTTCTTC. This gives the protein CASSIGSGRAYNEQFF.

The chain combines TRBV6-5 with TRBJ2-3; possible D gene TRBD1, 6 bases. The CDR3 is 13 amino acids. Trimming removed 5 bases from V and 4 bases from J, with 10 bases in between. Germline CDR1 is MNHEY and CDR2 is SVGAGI. DNA of the CDR3: TGTGCCAGCAGTCGCAACAGGGCAGATACGCAGTATTTT. It translates to CASSRNRADTQYF.

The gene calls are TRBV7-3 and TRBJ2-1, with 10 bases fitting TRBD2. V lost 0 bases, J lost 10 bases, and 9 bases stayed unmatched. This CDR3 spans 16 amino acids. Germline V gene lookup returns CDR1 SGHTA and CDR2 FQGTGA. CDR3 coding DNA: TGTGCCAGCAGCTTAACGAGCGGGAGGGCCGGGGGGGAGCAGTTCTTC. It is translated as CASSLTSGRAGGEQFF.

The genes are TRBV5-1 and TRBJ1-1, with D possibly being TRBD1 (5 bases). Germline V CDR1 and CDR2: SGHRS, YFSETQ. The CDR3 is 14 residues long. The V end lost 5 bases, the J end lost 4 bases, and 15 bases lay between the germline ends. The CDR3 region is CASRAGDLGTEAFF. CDR3 DNA: TGCGCCAGCAGGGCGGGGGACCTTGGCACTGAAGCTTTCTTT. Based on the CDR3 plus reference TRBV5-1 and TRBJ1-1, the full variable domain is KAGVTQTPRYLIKTRGQQVTLSCSPISGHRSVSWYQQTPGQGLQFLFEYFSETQRNKGNFPGRFSGRQFSNSRSEMNVSTLELGDSALYLCASRAGDLGTEAFFGQGTRLTVV.

This chain links TRBV5-1 with TRBJ2-1; TRBD2 aligns across 10 bases. The V gene end was trimmed by 4 bases and the J gene end by 10 bases; junction bases not matched to a gene: 14. The CDR3 has 16 amino acids. Germline V gene data show CDR1 as SGHRS and CDR2 as YFSETQ. The CDR3 bases are TGCGCCAGCAGCCGGGTGTCTAGCGGGGGTGGAAAGGAGCAGTTCTTC. This codes for CASSRVSSGGGKEQFF.

This clone was picked up a small number of times. The chain carries TRBV30 and TRBJ1-5; D is unclear. Germline V CDR1 and CDR2: GTSNPN, SVGIG (reference sequence). Deletions cut 1 base from V and 4 bases from J, with 11 bases between. The CDR3 sequence is 14 residues long. In DNA form, the CDR3 reads TGTGCCTGGAGTGGGGCTACCCTTAATCAGCCCCAGCATTTT. It translates to CAWSGATLNQPQHF.